This TCR beta chain was sequenced in a study of metastatic and nonmetastatic thyroid tumors. Whole-study context: Malignant and benign thyroid patients had repertoires compared in peripheral blood and tumor or nodule tissue. The study, taken as a whole, reports: Benign nodules reportedly had significantly lower TCR beta diversity than malignant thyroid tumors in blood and tumor.

Among the patients, none had received any treatment before thyroid surgery. This clone showed up many times. The antigen is undetermined. As originally analysed: The distant-metastasis classifier for papillary thyroid cancer was built from CDR3 differences across clinicopathological groups. TCRdb re-clonotyped the PCR reads through MiXCR. TCRdb, not the original authors, processed these V and J calls. The sample carries more than 15,000 clones, 25% recorded once. CDR3 length equals 13 residues. Germline values: CDR1 SNHLY, CDR2 FYNNEI. The V and J ends lost 7 bases and 12 bases respectively, with 20 bases between them.

The specimen was blood. The sequence was collected from a male donor with papillary thyroid cancer or a benign thyroid nodule (not recorded which). Some clones in this sample may be carry-over from other donors' samples. The rearrangement joins TRBV2 to TRBJ2-3; possibly TRBD2 for D (6 bases). This chain's CDR3 is CASIPFRDSPQYF. The CDR3 DNA reads as TGTGCCAGCATCCCGTTCCGGGACTCACCCCAGTATTTT.